A single sample is the source of the 25 T cell receptor beta chains below, sequenced in a study of shared clonotypes between healthy human individuals. Clones were sequenced by immunoSEQ multiplex PCR, and TCRdb holds only the in-frame ones, with some missing. Altogether about 690,000 clones are present, about 90% being singletons, with the ten largest covering 30% to 35%. Sequencing used memory CD8+ T cells from PBMCs. Subset in this sample: CD45RO+ cells pooled with CCR7-negative TemRA cells. These receptors came from a man in his late teens or twenties in good health. Some clones in this sample may be carry-over from other donors' samples.

About this clone itself: Germline is not matched at one junction end, which may reflect a read error. The chain uses TRBV14 and TRBJ2-5, with D possibly TRBD2 on 6 matching bases. The CDR3 is made up of 14 amino acids. The V gene's germline CDR1 is SGHDN and CDR2 FVKESK. Written as DNA, the CDR3 is TGTGCCAGCCGCCACCGCGGGGAGTATGAGACCCAGTACTTC. Amino acid sequence: CASRHRGEYETQYF.

The chain has TRBV6-4 and TRBJ2-5; 9 bases agree with TRBD2. The J call could be wrong; TRBJ2-7 is a better fit for the DNA end. CDR1 is MRHNA and CDR2 is SNTAGT in the germline V gene. The length of the CDR3 is 15 residues. CDR3 amino acids: CASSPGLAMTYEQYF. The CDR3 DNA is TGTGCCAGCAGTCCCGGACTAGCGATGACCTACGAGCAGTACTTC.

The chain carries TRBV18 and TRBJ1-1; D might be TRBD1 (6 bases). Trimming shortened V by 5 bases and J by 1 base, and 14 bases separated the two germline ends. Germline V gene lookup returns CDR1 KGHSH and CDR2 LQKENI. This CDR3 comprises 15 residues. CDR3 DNA sequence: TGTGCCAGCTCATTCTCAGGGGTGAGGAACACTGAAGCTTTCTTT. It translates to CASSFSGVRNTEAFF.

This clone was observed a few times. The rearrangement links TRBV7-8 to TRBJ1-5; 7 bases agree with TRBD1. Trimming took 5 bases from V and 0 from J; bases not matched to a gene: 13. The CDR3 extends over 18 amino acids. Looked up from germline, CDR1 is SGHVS and CDR2 is FQNEAQ. The CDR3 loop reads CASSPPGDSQYSNQPQHF. The CDR3 nucleotides are TGTGCCAGCAGCCCTCCGGGGGACAGTCAATATAGCAATCAGCCCCAGCATTTT. Combining the CDR3 with reference TRBV7-8 and TRBJ1-5 gives the whole variable domain GAGVSQSPRYKVAKRGQDVALRCDPISGHVSLFWYQQALGQGPEFLTYFQNEAQLDKSGLPSDRFFAERPEGSVSTLKIQRTQQEDSAVYLCASSPPGDSQYSNQPQHFGDGTRLSIL.

The chain uses TRBV10-3 and TRBJ2-7; weak D call: TRBD2 (5 bases). Deletions cut 3 bases from V and 7 bases from J, with 10 bases between. CDR1 and CDR2 from the germline V gene are ENHRY and SYGVKD. The length of the CDR3 is 12 residues. The DNA of the CDR3 is TGTGCCATCAGTGAATCGGAGGTGGAGCAGTACTTC. This codes for CAISESEVEQYF.

The V and J genes are TRBV4-1 and TRBJ2-5; D ambiguous. Germline V gene lookup returns CDR1 MGHRA and CDR2 YSYEKL. V lost 4 bases and J 0 bases, leaving 9 bases between the germline ends. This CDR3 comprises 14 residues. The CDR3 here is CASSREPNQETQYF. In nucleotides, the CDR3 is TGCGCCAGCAGCCGCGAACCCAACCAAGAGACCCAGTACTTC.

The J gene is TRBJ1-5, the V gene TRBV4-1, with D hard to call. Germline CDR1 is MGHRA and CDR2 is YSYEKL. The CDR3 covers 14 residues. V was trimmed by 0 bases and J by 4 bases, leaving 7 bases between them. The CDR3 region is CASSQDLGNQPQHF. CDR3 nucleotide sequence: TGCGCCAGCAGCCAAGATCTCGGGAATCAGCCCCAGCATTTT.

The rearrangement joins TRBV27 to TRBJ2-3; 7 bases map to TRBD2. V was pared by 8 bases and J by 2 bases, with 13 bases of the junction left unmatched. The CDR3 consists of 16 residues. Germline CDR1 and CDR2: MNHEY and SMNVEV (reference sequence). DNA of the CDR3: TGTGCCAGCTGGCCGGGGCTAGCGGTTATCACAGATACGCAGTATTTT. Translated: CASWPGLAVITDTQYF.

The J gene is TRBJ1-2, the V gene TRBV4-1; no reliable D call. In germline, CDR1 is MGHRA, CDR2 YSYEKL. V gave up 0 bases and J gave up 5 bases, with 16 bases separating them. The CDR3 runs 16 residues. CDR3 region: CASSQDVRGFWYGYTF. Here the CDR3 DNA reads TGCGCCAGCAGCCAAGATGTCCGGGGATTTTGGTATGGCTACACCTTC.

The rearrangement uses TRBV5-1 and TRBJ2-5; 12 nucleotides line up with TRBD2. CDR1 is SGHRS and CDR2 is YFSETQ in the germline V gene. V trimming: 3 bases; J trimming: 1 base; junction bases outside the gene matches: 1. There are 15 residues in the CDR3. CDR3 in amino acids: CASSWTSGAQETQYF. CDR3 coding DNA: TGCGCCAGCAGCTGGACTAGCGGGGCCCAAGAGACCCAGTACTTC.

The chain is built from TRBV4-3 and TRBJ2-2, with 14 bases aligning to TRBD2. V was clipped by 0 bases and J by 2 bases; unmatched bases: 5. Germline CDR1 LGHNA, CDR2 YSLEER. The CDR3 is 19 amino acids. The CDR3 is CASSQDGGLAGGNTGELFF. DNA for the CDR3: TGCGCCAGCAGCCAAGATGGCGGACTAGCGGGAGGTAACACCGGGGAGCTGTTTTTT.

This chain uses TRBV4-3 with TRBJ2-2; D may match TRBD1 or TRBD2 (6 bases each). The CDR3 extends over 16 amino acids. With 3 bases removed from V and 5 bases from J, the gap between germline ends came to 16 bases. Germline V gene data show CDR1 as LGHNA and CDR2 as YSLEER. The CDR3 DNA sequence: TGCGCCAGCAGCCAGGGGACTGGGGGCCTAACCGGGGAGCTGTTTTTT. The encoded protein is CASSQGTGGLTGELFF.

The table lists this clone with a count of one. V and J are TRBV11-2 and TRBJ2-2; TRBD2 agrees at 8 bases. The CDR3 is made up of 14 amino acids. Germline CDR1 reads SGHAT; CDR2 reads FQNNGV. J was trimmed by 4 bases and V by 4 bases; bases with no gene match: 2. The CDR3 sequence is CASSWRGATGELFF. DNA of the CDR3: TGTGCCAGCAGCTGGCGGGGGGCCACCGGGGAGCTGTTTTTT. The full variable domain, with the rest looked up from reference TRBV11-2 and TRBJ2-2, is EAGVAQSPRYKIIEKRQSVAFWCNPISGHATLYWYQQILGQGPKLLIQFQNNGVVDDSQLPKDRFSAERLKGVDSTLKIQPAKLEDSAVYLCASSWRGATGELFFGEGSRLTVL.

This clone was counted once. This rearrangement joins TRBV9 to TRBJ2-3; 7 positions agree with TRBD2. CDR1 and CDR2 from the germline V gene are SGDLS and YYNGEE. This CDR3 has 19 residues. J was trimmed by 3 bases and V by 0 bases; bases with no gene match: 16. CDR3 nucleotides: TGTGCCAGCAGCGTAGACGGGCGACGGGGAGGGCCGCCAACAGATACGCAGTATTTT. Amino acids: CASSVDGRRGGPPTDTQYF.

This chain joins TRBV5-6 and TRBJ2-1, with no clear D. Germline CDR1 reads SGHDT; CDR2 reads YYEEEE. The V end was cut by 0 bases, the J end by 6 bases, with 7 bases between. The CDR3 has 13 residues. Here the CDR3 reads CASSLAYLNEQFF. The CDR3 nucleotides read TGTGCCAGCAGCTTGGCCTATCTCAATGAGCAGTTCTTC.

The chain combines TRBV9 with TRBJ2-1, with D tentatively TRBD2 (5 bases). V lost 0 bases, J lost 8 bases, and 12 bases lay in between. Germline CDR1 reads SGDLS; CDR2 reads YYNGEE. CDR3 length: 14 residues. CDR3 bases: TGTGCCAGCAGCGTAGTGGGGTTCGGGGATGAGCAGTTCTTC. Translated, it gives CASSVVGFGDEQFF.

This clone appeared a few times. The rearrangement uses TRBV30 and TRBJ1-1; D is unclear. The CDR3 is 13 amino acids. The germline V gene has CDR1 GTSNPN and CDR2 SVGIG (reference sequence). V lost 0 bases and J lost 1, with 6 bases in between. The DNA of the CDR3 is TGTGCCTGGAGTGTAATGCGGAACACTGAAGCTTTCTTT. Translating gives CAWSVMRNTEAFF.

V and J are TRBV5-1 and TRBJ1-2; 10 bases line up with TRBD1. This CDR3 region has 13 residues. The germline gives CDR1 SGHRS, CDR2 YFSETQ. J gave up 8 bases and V 3 bases, and 4 bases lay outside the gene matches. CDR3 coding DNA: TGCGCCAGCAGCTCCGGGACAGGGGAAGGCTACACCTTC. Amino acids: CASSSGTGEGYTF.

CDR3 nucleotides: TGCGCCAGCAGCCTAGCGGGAGGGCACTACGAGCAGTACTTC. This encodes CASSLAGGHYEQYF. This rearrangement joins TRBV5-1 to TRBJ2-7, with 12 bases fitting TRBD2. V lost 4 bases, J lost 3 bases, and 2 bases stayed unmatched. CDR3 length: 14 residues. From germline, CDR1 is SGHRS and CDR2 YFSETQ.

This clone was observed at least ten times. The chain links TRBV9 to TRBJ1-2; D not resolved. Germline values: CDR1 SGDLS, CDR2 YYNGEE. The V end lost 5 bases, the J end lost 4 bases, and 15 bases lay between the germline ends. CDR3 size: 14 residues. This chain's CDR3 is CASSPAGGIYGYTF. In DNA, the CDR3 is TGTGCCAGCAGTCCGGCAGGCGGGATCTATGGCTACACCTTC.

Here the CDR3 reads CASSLVGSGNTIYF. CDR3 DNA sequence: TGTGCCAGCAGTCTAGTCGGCTCTGGAAACACCATATATTTT. This chain joins TRBV28 and TRBJ1-3; D is uncertain. This CDR3 comprises 14 residues. CDR1 and CDR2 (germline): MDHEN, SYDVKM. The V end lost 5 bases, the J end lost 0 bases, and 8 bases lay between the germline ends.

The chain is built from TRBV28 and TRBJ2-7; a weak D match, TRBD2 (6 bases). CDR3 length: 15 amino acids. Per the germline V gene, CDR1 is MDHEN and CDR2 is SYDVKM. V was clipped by 6 bases and J by 1 base, with 16 bases between them. The CDR3 reads CASRGAGGVSYEQYF. The CDR3 DNA is TGTGCCAGCAGGGGAGCGGGCGGAGTTTCCTACGAGCAGTACTTC.

V gene TRBV4-1 combines with J gene TRBJ2-7; possibly TRBD2 for D (5 bases). V was clipped by 3 bases and J by 2 bases, with 11 bases between them. This CDR3 has 14 amino acids. Germline V gene data show CDR1 as MGHRA and CDR2 as YSYEKL. The DNA of the CDR3 is TGCGCCAGCAGCCACTCGGACTTTCCCTACGAGCAGTACTTC. Protein: CASSHSDFPYEQYF.

The V call is TRBV29-1, the J call TRBJ2-7; TRBD2 matches 9 bases. Per germline, CDR1 SQVTM and CDR2 ANQGSEA. This CDR3 has 19 residues. The V and J ends lost 0 bases and 3 bases, in that order; junction bases with no gene match: 18. CDR3 in amino acids: CSVEERITGEREARYEQYF. In DNA, the CDR3 is TGCAGCGTTGAAGAGAGAATAACAGGGGAGCGGGAGGCTCGCTACGAGCAGTACTTC.

Notes on this clone: The identical CDR3 is also encoded by other nucleotide sequences in the sample. The chain recombines TRBV27 with TRBJ2-5; 8 bases agree with TRBD2. J was trimmed by 5 bases and V by 6 bases; bases with no gene match: 5. The CDR3 length is 13 residues. The germline V gene encodes CDR1 MNHEY and CDR2 SMNVEV (reference sequence). The CDR3 DNA reads TGTGCCAGCAGCCCACGGGGGGGGGAGACCCAGTACTTC. Its translation is CASSPRGGETQYF.